This T cell receptor beta chain was identified during a study of blood T cell repertoires in COVID-19. Whole-study context: T cells, B-cell-depleted T cells, or PBMCs supplied cDNA or gDNA.

Produced via immunoSEQ multiplex PCR; TCRdb's table is partial and in-frame only. The sample has 410,000 or so clones, about 89% seen once; the top ten hold 1.5% to 1.9%. CDR3 length equals 15 residues. V was trimmed by 4 bases and J by 3 bases, leaving 16 bases between them. Germline CDR1 is LGHNA and CDR2 is YSLEER. The chain carries TRBV4-3 and TRBJ2-7; D not resolved. Sequencing was done on a sample of peripheral blood. This sequence originates from a woman aged 35 to 49 with COVID-19, enrolled during active disease. The CDR3 region has the DNA TGCGCCAGCAGCCCCTCAACTCACCCAAACTACGAGCAGTACTTC. Translating it yields CASSPSTHPNYEQYF.